A selection of T cell receptor beta chains follows, all from one sample in a study of T cells after yellow fever vaccination. One entry per CDR3 protein, called by TCRdb with MiXCR from the 5' RACE reads. The repertoire consists of under 600,000 distinct CDR3 sequences, with just over 20% occurring once and the leading ten covering about a sixth. The source material was PBMCs, sampled 21 days after the first yellow fever vaccination. These receptors came from a man between 18 and 29 years old who received the YFV17D yellow fever vaccine. Both conserved end residues are part of each CDR3. The order of the fields is J gene, clone size, V gene, D gene, CDR3 DNA, CDR3 protein. D genes are given only for firm matches. Clone size, where shown, is once, few, many, or a class for clones that have expanded.

j_call: TRBJ2-6
clone_size: few
v_call: TRBV5-1
d_call: TRBD1
cdr3_nt: TGCGCCAGCAGCGAGGGACAGGGGGCGTTTGGGGCCAACGTTCTGACTTTC
cdr3_aa: CASSEGQGAFGANVLTF

j_call: TRBJ1-1
clone_size: -
v_call: TRBV7-9
d_call: -
cdr3_nt: TGTGCCAGCAGCTTAGTAGGGGCCGGCGGACACACTGAAGCTTTCTTT
cdr3_aa: CASSLVGAGGHTEAFF

j_call: TRBJ2-1
clone_size: few
v_call: TRBV3-1
d_call: -
cdr3_nt: TGTGCCAGCAGGTTAGGGGATAATGAGCAGTTCTTC
cdr3_aa: CASRLGDNEQFF

j_call: TRBJ2-6
clone_size: few
v_call: TRBV5-1
d_call: -
cdr3_nt: TGCGCCAGCAGTAGCCTCCAGGACAGATATTCTGGGGCCAACGTCCTGACTTTC
cdr3_aa: CASSSLQDRYSGANVLTF

j_call: TRBJ2-2
clone_size: few
v_call: TRBV5-1
d_call: -
cdr3_nt: TGCGCCAGCAGCTTGGAATGGGGCACCGGGGAGCTGTTTTTT
cdr3_aa: CASSLEWGTGELFF

j_call: TRBJ2-3
clone_size: many
v_call: TRBV3-1
d_call: TRBD2
cdr3_nt: TGTGCCAGCAGCCGAAGCGGGGCAGATACGCAGTATTTT
cdr3_aa: CASSRSGADTQYF

j_call: TRBJ2-3
clone_size: -
v_call: TRBV2
d_call: -
cdr3_nt: TGTGCCAGCAGTGAAGATGCCGGGAGTCGCACAGATACGCAGTATTTT
cdr3_aa: CASSEDAGSRTDTQYF

j_call: TRBJ2-2
clone_size: few
v_call: TRBV4-1
d_call: -
cdr3_nt: TGCGCCAGCAGCCAAGATGGCGGACACGTCACCGGGGAGCTGTTTTTT
cdr3_aa: CASSQDGGHVTGELFF

j_call: TRBJ1-4
clone_size: -
v_call: TRBV13
d_call: -
cdr3_nt: TGTGCCAGCAGCTTAGGACGGGGGCTTAATGAAAAACTGTTTTTT
cdr3_aa: CASSLGRGLNEKLFF

j_call: TRBJ1-6
clone_size: few
v_call: TRBV28
d_call: TRBD1
cdr3_nt: TGTGCCAGCAGTTTTTTTGGACAGGAGAATTCACCCCTCCACTTT
cdr3_aa: CASSFFGQENSPLHF

j_call: TRBJ2-7
clone_size: -
v_call: TRBV20-1
d_call: -
cdr3_nt: TGCAGTGCCCGAGGGGGGCGCGAGCAGTACTTC
cdr3_aa: CSARGGREQYF

j_call: TRBJ2-4
clone_size: many
v_call: TRBV28
d_call: TRBD2
cdr3_nt: TGTGCCAGCAGTCGGACTAGCGGTGTAGCCAAAAACATTCAGTACTTC
cdr3_aa: CASSRTSGVAKNIQYF

j_call: TRBJ1-2
clone_size: -
v_call: TRBV7-2
d_call: -
cdr3_nt: TGTGCCAGCAGCTTGAGACGGGGGTATGATGGCTACACCTTC
cdr3_aa: CASSLRRGYDGYTF

j_call: TRBJ2-6
clone_size: -
v_call: TRBV5-1
d_call: -
cdr3_nt: TGCGCCAGCAGCTTGAGGAGGGCGGGTGGGGCCAACGTCCTGACTTTC
cdr3_aa: CASSLRRAGGANVLTF

j_call: TRBJ2-3
clone_size: -
v_call: TRBV20-1
d_call: -
cdr3_nt: TGCAGTGTCGGGGATTATGTGGGCACAGATACGCAGTATTTT
cdr3_aa: CSVGDYVGTDTQYF

j_call: TRBJ1-2
clone_size: -
v_call: TRBV2
d_call: -
cdr3_nt: TGTGCCAGCAGGGAGGTCCCAGCTAACTATGGCTACACCTTC
cdr3_aa: CASREVPANYGYTF

j_call: TRBJ2-2
clone_size: few
v_call: TRBV4-1
d_call: -
cdr3_nt: TGCGCCAGCAGCCCACCCGAGAACACCGGGGAGCTGTTTTTT
cdr3_aa: CASSPPENTGELFF

j_call: TRBJ2-7
clone_size: -
v_call: TRBV12-3/TRBV12-4
d_call: -
cdr3_nt: TGTGCCAGCAAGGACAGCGCTACCTACGAGCAGTACTTC
cdr3_aa: CASKDSATYEQYF

j_call: TRBJ2-5
clone_size: -
v_call: TRBV6-1
d_call: -
cdr3_nt: TGTGCCAGCAGGCGAGGGGTCGGAGAGACCCAGTACTTC
cdr3_aa: CASRRGVGETQYF

j_call: TRBJ2-6
clone_size: -
v_call: TRBV6-6
d_call: -
cdr3_nt: TGCCGAACGGGGACTGGGGCCAACGTCCTGACTTTC
cdr3_aa: CRTGTGANVLTF

j_call: TRBJ1-3
clone_size: few
v_call: TRBV28
d_call: -
cdr3_nt: TGTGCCAGCGGACTGTTCTCTGGAAACACCATATATTTT
cdr3_aa: CASGLFSGNTIYF

j_call: TRBJ1-2
clone_size: -
v_call: TRBV7-6
d_call: -
cdr3_nt: TGTGCCAGCAGCCCCCGGGCAGGGGAGGGCTACACCTTC
cdr3_aa: CASSPRAGEGYTF

j_call: TRBJ2-2
clone_size: few
v_call: TRBV5-6
d_call: TRBD1
cdr3_nt: TGTGCCAGCAGATACATTACAGGGGGCGGCGGGGAGCTGTTTTTT
cdr3_aa: CASRYITGGGGELFF

j_call: TRBJ2-5
clone_size: -
v_call: TRBV2
d_call: TRBD2
cdr3_nt: TGTGCCGGTCAGACTAGCGGGGAGGACCAGTACTTC
cdr3_aa: CAGQTSGEDQYF

j_call: TRBJ2-5
clone_size: -
v_call: TRBV7-3
d_call: -
cdr3_nt: TGTGCCAGCAGCCCGACGTACCAAGAGACCCAGTACTTC
cdr3_aa: CASSPTYQETQYF

j_call: TRBJ2-4
clone_size: few
v_call: TRBV10-3
d_call: -
cdr3_nt: TGTGCCATCAGTGACAACAGGGATGCCAAAAACATTCAGTACTTC
cdr3_aa: CAISDNRDAKNIQYF

j_call: TRBJ2-2
clone_size: -
v_call: TRBV18
d_call: -
cdr3_nt: TGTGCCAGCTCACCAAAGACAGATACCGGGGAGCTGTTTTTT
cdr3_aa: CASSPKTDTGELFF

j_call: TRBJ2-2
clone_size: few
v_call: TRBV7-6
d_call: -
cdr3_nt: TGTGCCAGCAGCCGGACAGTGACCGGGGAGCTGTTTTTT
cdr3_aa: CASSRTVTGELFF

j_call: TRBJ2-1
clone_size: -
v_call: TRBV5-1
d_call: TRBD1
cdr3_nt: TGCGCCAGCAGCCCTACCCACAGGGGTATCGGGTCCTACAATGAGCAGTTCTTC
cdr3_aa: CASSPTHRGIGSYNEQFF

j_call: TRBJ1-4
clone_size: -
v_call: TRBV20-1
d_call: -
cdr3_nt: TGCAGTGCTAGGGGGGGGCAGGAAAAACTGTTTTTT
cdr3_aa: CSARGGQEKLFF

j_call: TRBJ2-2
clone_size: -
v_call: TRBV10-3
d_call: -
cdr3_nt: TGTGCCATGGGGTGGAGGGAGCCCGACACCGGGGAGCTGTTTTTT
cdr3_aa: CAMGWREPDTGELFF

j_call: TRBJ1-2
clone_size: -
v_call: TRBV3-1
d_call: -
cdr3_nt: TGTGCCAGCAGCCAAGTGGGTTCGGGGACTGGCTACACCTTC
cdr3_aa: CASSQVGSGTGYTF

j_call: TRBJ1-5
clone_size: once
v_call: TRBV6-2/TRBV6-3
d_call: -
cdr3_nt: TGTGCCAGCAGCCACGGACGGGTTAGCAATCAGCCCCAGCATTTT
cdr3_aa: CASSHGRVSNQPQHF

j_call: TRBJ2-2
clone_size: -
v_call: TRBV4-1
d_call: TRBD2
cdr3_nt: TGCGCCAGCAGCCTCCCCACGGGAGGGCACATGGGTACCGGGGAGCTGTTTTTT
cdr3_aa: CASSLPTGGHMGTGELFF

j_call: TRBJ2-3
clone_size: -
v_call: TRBV18
d_call: -
cdr3_nt: TGTGCCAGCTCACCCCCCGCAGGGTACACAGATACGCAGTATTTT
cdr3_aa: CASSPPAGYTDTQYF

j_call: TRBJ1-2
clone_size: -
v_call: TRBV7-8
d_call: TRBD1
cdr3_nt: TGTGCCAGCAGCCCGGACAGGGTTCACGGCTACACCTTC
cdr3_aa: CASSPDRVHGYTF

j_call: TRBJ2-7
clone_size: few
v_call: TRBV6-1
d_call: -
cdr3_nt: TGTGCCAGCAGTGTAACGGGGGGACATGGGGAGCAGTACTTC
cdr3_aa: CASSVTGGHGEQYF

j_call: TRBJ2-7
clone_size: -
v_call: TRBV13
d_call: -
cdr3_nt: TGTGCCAGCAGCCGTCCAGCGTTCTCCTACGAGCAGTACTTC
cdr3_aa: CASSRPAFSYEQYF

j_call: TRBJ1-4
clone_size: -
v_call: TRBV20-1
d_call: -
cdr3_nt: TGCAGTGCGGGGGGCCAGGGGAGCGCTAATGAAAAACTGTTTTTT
cdr3_aa: CSAGGQGSANEKLFF

j_call: TRBJ2-3
clone_size: -
v_call: TRBV12-3/TRBV12-4
d_call: TRBD1
cdr3_nt: TGTGCCAGCAGTTTACCAACAGGGGCAGATACGCAGTATTTT
cdr3_aa: CASSLPTGADTQYF

j_call: TRBJ1-5
clone_size: few
v_call: TRBV18
d_call: TRBD1
cdr3_nt: TGTGCCAGCTCACGACAGGGGGGAAATCAGCCCCAGCATTTT
cdr3_aa: CASSRQGGNQPQHF

j_call: TRBJ2-5
clone_size: few
v_call: TRBV3-1
d_call: TRBD2
cdr3_nt: TGTGCCAGCAGCCAAGATGGACTAGCGGGCGTCGAGACCCAGTACTTC
cdr3_aa: CASSQDGLAGVETQYF

j_call: TRBJ1-5
clone_size: few
v_call: TRBV28
d_call: -
cdr3_nt: TGTGCCAGCAGTTTACAAGCCTGGCAGCCCCAGCATTTT
cdr3_aa: CASSLQAWQPQHF

j_call: TRBJ1-6
clone_size: -
v_call: TRBV2
d_call: -
cdr3_nt: TGTGCCAGCAAGGCGGTAGGCGGTTCACCCCTCCACTTT
cdr3_aa: CASKAVGGSPLHF

j_call: TRBJ1-4
clone_size: many
v_call: TRBV28
d_call: -
cdr3_nt: TGTGCCAGCAGTTCCCCCCGGAGGGGGGGCCCTGAAAAACTGTTTTTT
cdr3_aa: CASSSPRRGGPEKLFF

j_call: TRBJ1-6
clone_size: few
v_call: TRBV3-1
d_call: -
cdr3_nt: TGTGCCAGCAGCCCTTTAACTGTTTCGGTTAATTCACCCCTCCACTTT
cdr3_aa: CASSPLTVSVNSPLHF

j_call: TRBJ2-7
clone_size: few
v_call: TRBV6-1
d_call: TRBD2
cdr3_nt: TGTGCCAGCAGTCCACCCGGGACTAGTTTTTCCGAGCAGTACTTC
cdr3_aa: CASSPPGTSFSEQYF

j_call: TRBJ1-4
clone_size: few
v_call: TRBV19
d_call: -
cdr3_nt: TGTGCCAGTAGTATCAGGGCTGCAACTAATGAAAAACTGTTTTTT
cdr3_aa: CASSIRAATNEKLFF

j_call: TRBJ2-5
clone_size: -
v_call: TRBV29-1
d_call: -
cdr3_nt: TGCAGCGTTGAAGAGGGCGAGACCCAGTACTTC
cdr3_aa: CSVEEGETQYF

j_call: TRBJ1-5
clone_size: -
v_call: TRBV4-1
d_call: -
cdr3_nt: TGCGCCAGCAGCCAAGGTACAGCGGGTCAGCCCCAGCATTTT
cdr3_aa: CASSQGTAGQPQHF

j_call: TRBJ1-1
clone_size: few
v_call: TRBV6-5
d_call: -
cdr3_nt: TGTGCCAGCAGTTACTCTGAGGGGAGCACTGAAGCTTTCTTT
cdr3_aa: CASSYSEGSTEAFF

j_call: TRBJ2-7
clone_size: few
v_call: TRBV18
d_call: TRBD1
cdr3_nt: TGTGCCAGCTCCTCGCAGGGGGCTGGCTACGAGCAGTACTTC
cdr3_aa: CASSSQGAGYEQYF

j_call: TRBJ1-2
clone_size: -
v_call: TRBV4-3
d_call: -
cdr3_nt: TGCGCCAGCAGCCAAGATCGGTGGGGAGACAACTATGGCTACACCTTC
cdr3_aa: CASSQDRWGDNYGYTF